This is a list of T cell receptor beta chains from one sample in a study of Siglec-9 on CD8 T cells in melanoma. TCRdb's table, derived via immunoSEQ multiplex PCR, lists solely in-frame clones and lacks some. The repertoire holds around 30,000 clones, 75% to 90% seen once, with approximately 5% in the top ten. The sample comprised Siglec-9- CD8+ T cells sorted from blood. Source of these receptors: a human donor in good health. CDR3s include the opening cysteine and the closing phenylalanine or tryptophan. The D gene is left open where the match is weak. The size field is filled for only some rows; it gives once, few, many or a size class.

>TRBV19|14|TRBJ1-1|.|few
TGTGCCAGTACCTCGAGTCCGGGTTGGACTGAAGCTTTCTTT
CASTSSPGWTEAFF
>TRBV5-4|15|TRBJ2-3|.|once
TGTGCCAGCAGCCTGCGTCGCGGGGCCACAGATACGCAGTATTTT
CASSLRRGATDTQYF
>TRBV7-7|19|TRBJ2-2|TRBD2|few
TGTGCTAGCAGCTTAGAGGCTAGCGGGGCCGTCTCGAGGACCGGGGAGCTGTTTTTT
CASSLEASGAVSRTGELFF
>TRBV7-8|17|TRBJ2-7|TRBD1|few
TGTGCCAGCAGCCGGACACGACCGGGACAGGAGGACTACGAGCAGTACTTC
CASSRTRPGQEDYEQYF
>TRBV9|17|TRBJ2-2|.|.
TGTGCCAGCAGCGCAGTTGCAGGGGCCGCGAACACCGGGGAGCTGTTTTTT
CASSAVAGAANTGELFF
>TRBV19|15|TRBJ1-1|.|.
TGTGCCAGTAGTCCATTGACCTCATTATGGACTGAAGCTTTCTTT
CASSPLTSLWTEAFF
>TRBV7-9|16|TRBJ2-2|.|.
TGTGCCAGCAGAAATGGTCCAGAGACGAACACCGGGGAGCTGTTTTTT
CASRNGPETNTGELFF
>TRBV27|11|TRBJ2-3|.|.
TGTGCCAGCAGCACTTCCGATACGCAGTATTTT
CASSTSDTQYF
>TRBV25-1|17|TRBJ1-3|.|few
TGTGCCAGCAGTGAACCGGGACACGAGAAATCTGGAAACACCATATATTTT
CASSEPGHEKSGNTIYF
>TRBV7-9|13|TRBJ1-1|.|few
TGTGCCAGCAGCCCACCACGAATCACTGAAGCTTTCTTT
CASSPPRITEAFF
>TRBV7-8|18|TRBJ2-3|.|.
TGTGCCAGCAGCTTAGGGAAAAACAGGGTGGGGAGCACAGATACGCAGTATTTT
CASSLGKNRVGSTDTQYF
>TRBV19|14|TRBJ1-1|.|once
TGTGCCAGTAGTATCCGTTCCGGGATCACTGAAGCTTTCTTT
CASSIRSGITEAFF
>TRBV28|16|TRBJ1-1|TRBD1|.
TGTGCCAGCAGTTTCCTATTCAGGGACAGGGACACTGAAGCTTTCTTT
CASSFLFRDRDTEAFF
>TRBV19|15|TRBJ2-1|.|.
TGTGCCAGTAGCCCTACCGGGGGCGGTTTCAATGAGCAGTTCTTC
CASSPTGGGFNEQFF
>TRBV18|13|TRBJ2-2|.|.
TGTGCCAGCTCACCAGGACACTCCGGGGAGCTGTTTTTT
CASSPGHSGELFF
>TRBV27|15|TRBJ1-5|.|.
TGTGCCAGCAGTTTAATTCCTGTAGGGTATCAGCCCCAGCATTTT
CASSLIPVGYQPQHF
>TRBV14|15|TRBJ1-1|TRBD1|.
TGTGCCAGCAGCCAAGATGAGGGGGCGAACACTGAAGCTTTCTTT
CASSQDEGANTEAFF
>TRBV5-1|17|TRBJ1-2|.|.
TGCGCCAGCAGCGGGAACCTAGACCGGGACATGGCTCGTGGCTACACCTTC
CASSGNLDRDMARGYTF
>TRBV28|15|TRBJ2-7|TRBD1|once
TGTGCCAGCGGAAAGACAGGGGGCGCCCCTTACGAGCAGTACTTC
CASGKTGGAPYEQYF
>TRBV28|17|TRBJ2-1|.|.
TGTGCCAGCAGTTCTCGGGACTTGGGGACTCTCGGCGGTGAGCAGTTCTTC
CASSSRDLGTLGGEQFF
>TRBV10-3|13|TRBJ1-1|.|few
TGTGCCATCACCCGAGGGATGAACACTGAAGCTTTCTTT
CAITRGMNTEAFF
>TRBV5-4|17|TRBJ2-1|TRBD1|.
TGTGCCAGCAGCGGGGCCGGGACAGAGAGCTCCTACAATGAGCAGTTCTTC
CASSGAGTESSYNEQFF
>TRBV19|15|TRBJ1-1|.|.
TGTGCCAGTAGTATAGCTCGCAGCTTGAACACTGAAGCTTTCTTT
CASSIARSLNTEAFF
>TRBV7-9|16|TRBJ2-1|TRBD1|once
TGTGCCAGCAGCCCCGGACAGGGGCCCTCCTACAATGAGCAGTTCTTC
CASSPGQGPSYNEQFF
>TRBV7-9|14|TRBJ1-1|.|.
TGTGCCAGCAGCTTAGCCGCAGCCAACACTGAAGCTTTCTTT
CASSLAAANTEAFF
>TRBV7-9|12|TRBJ2-1|.|.
TGTGCCAGCAGCTTGGGGAACAATGAGCAGTTCTTC
CASSLGNNEQFF
>TRBV21-1|17|TRBJ1-5|.|.
TGTGCCAGCAGCAACGTATACAGGGATCGGAACAATCAGCCCCAGCATTTT
CASSNVYRDRNNQPQHF
>TRBV30|19|TRBJ1-3|TRBD1|.
TGTGCCTGGAGTGTAGGTCCCACCCTCACAGGGGCGCCTGGAAACACCATATATTTT
CAWSVGPTLTGAPGNTIYF
>TRBV27|20|TRBJ1-6|TRBD1|.
TGTGCCAGCAGTTTATTCCCAGCGCCAGGGGGTCGAGTCGCGGGTTCACCCCTCCACTTT
CASSLFPAPGGRVAGSPLHF
>TRBV7-9|15|TRBJ2-1|TRBD2|.
TGTGCCAGCAGCTTATTGTCTAGCGGGGACAATGAGCAGTTCTTC
CASSLLSSGDNEQFF
>TRBV11-2|15|TRBJ1-2|.|.
TGTGCCAGCAGCTTAGATACCAGGGGCGGCTATGGCTACACCTTC
CASSLDTRGGYGYTF
>TRBV2|14|TRBJ2-3|.|once
TGTGCCAGCAGTAAGTCGACTAGCACAGATACGCAGTATTTT
CASSKSTSTDTQYF
>TRBV29-1|13|TRBJ1-1|TRBD1|.
TGCAGCGGGACAGGGGGTTCGTACACTGAAGCTTTCTTT
CSGTGGSYTEAFF
>TRBV28|15|TRBJ2-1|.|.
TGTGCCAGCAGTCCGCATGGAATTTCGTACAATGAGCAGTTCTTC
CASSPHGISYNEQFF
>TRBV19|18|TRBJ2-5|.|.
TGTGCCAGTAGTATTCTGTTCAGGGGTTTGTTCGAATCGGAGACCCAGTACTTC
CASSILFRGLFESETQYF
>TRBV7-9|11|TRBJ1-1|.|.
TGTGCCAGCCGGGTGAACACTGAAGCTTTCTTT
CASRVNTEAFF
>TRBV27|17|TRBJ1-5|TRBD1|.
TGTGCCAGCAGTTTTTCTCCTGGGACAGATAGCAATCAGCCCCAGCATTTT
CASSFSPGTDSNQPQHF
>TRBV7-9|13|TRBJ1-1|.|.
TGTGCCAGCAGGGACACGATGAACACTGAAGCTTTCTTT
CASRDTMNTEAFF
>TRBV5-6|15|TRBJ2-7|.|.
TGTGCCAGCAGCCCCCGGGCCCAGTGGGTCTACGAGCAGTACTTC
CASSPRAQWVYEQYF
>TRBV7-9|17|TRBJ2-5|.|few
TGTGCCAGCAGCTCTTCTTCGGGGGGCCTTCACCAAGAGACCCAGTACTTC
CASSSSSGGLHQETQYF
>TRBV7-7|16|TRBJ2-6|.|.
TGTGCCAGCAGCGACATGCGACAAAGTCGGGCCAACGTCCTGACTTTC
CASSDMRQSRANVLTF
>TRBV29-1|14|TRBJ1-5|TRBD1|.
TGCAGCGTTGGGACAGGCGACAATCATCAGCCCCAGCATTTT
CSVGTGDNHQPQHF
>TRBV6-1|15|TRBJ2-5|TRBD1|once
TGTGCCAGCAGTGAAACGGGACAGGGCGGAGAGACCCAGTACTTC
CASSETGQGGETQYF
>TRBV28|18|TRBJ2-2|TRBD2|few
TGTGCCAGCAGGCCCCTGTTTCTAGCGGGAGCGAACACCGGGGAGCTGTTTTTT
CASRPLFLAGANTGELFF
>TRBV13|14|TRBJ2-3|.|.
TGTGCCAGCAGCCCCGGACGTAGCACAGATACGCAGTATTTT
CASSPGRSTDTQYF
>TRBV4-2|14|TRBJ2-1|TRBD2|.
TGTGCCAGCAGCCACGCTAGCGGGAGCAATGAGCAGTTCTTC
CASSHASGSNEQFF
>TRBV4-1|16|TRBJ1-4|TRBD1|.
TGCGCCAGCAGCCAGCCAGGGGGCGCGACTAATGAAAAACTGTTTTTT
CASSQPGGATNEKLFF
>TRBV10-3|14|TRBJ2-3|TRBD1|.
TGTGCCATCAGTGAGCGACAGGGAGCGGATACGCAGTATTTT
CAISERQGADTQYF
>TRBV23-1|18|TRBJ2-3|.|.
TGCGCCAGCAGTCGAGGGGGATTCCCCGGATCTAGGACAGATACGCAGTATTTT
CASSRGGFPGSRTDTQYF
>TRBV6-6|13|TRBJ1-5|.|.
TGTGCCAGCAGCCTGGGGAATAGTCAGCCCCAGCATTTT
CASSLGNSQPQHF
>TRBV28|11|TRBJ1-4|TRBD1|.
TGTGCCAGTACAGGGGGCGAAAAACTGTTTTTT
CASTGGEKLFF